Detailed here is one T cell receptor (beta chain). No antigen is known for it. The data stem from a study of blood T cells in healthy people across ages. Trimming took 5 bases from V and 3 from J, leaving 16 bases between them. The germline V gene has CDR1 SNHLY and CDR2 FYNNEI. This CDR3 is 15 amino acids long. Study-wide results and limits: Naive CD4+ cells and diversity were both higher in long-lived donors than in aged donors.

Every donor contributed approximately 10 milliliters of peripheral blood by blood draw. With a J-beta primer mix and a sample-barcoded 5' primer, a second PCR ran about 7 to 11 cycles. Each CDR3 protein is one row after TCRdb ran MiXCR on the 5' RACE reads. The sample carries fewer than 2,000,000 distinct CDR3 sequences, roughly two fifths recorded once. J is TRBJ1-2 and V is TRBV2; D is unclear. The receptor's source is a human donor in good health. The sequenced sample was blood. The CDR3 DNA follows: TGTGCCAGCAGTTCTCCTCAGGTCTTGGACTATGGCTACACCTTC. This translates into CASSSPQVLDYGYTF.